This T cell receptor (beta chain) came from a study of a mutant IDH1 vaccine in newly diagnosed glioma. Overall study context: Either 4-6 weeks after radiotherapy alone or alongside temozolomide, vaccination was begun. Patients arrived already treated with radiotherapy, temozolomide, or both, most having had both. Study-wide findings and caveats: Apparently unrelated to pseudoprogression were changes in the top peripheral T cell clonotypes.

Comments on this clone: Its antigen is unknown.

The V gene's germline CDR1 is GTSNPN and CDR2 SVGIG (reference sequence). The CDR3 is 14 residues long. The V end was cut by 0 bases, the J end by 5 bases, with 8 bases between. TCRdb keeps only in-frame clones here, not all; method: immunoSEQ multiplex PCR. Of some 80,000 clones listed, roughly 85% are singletons. As for time point: week 23, last vaccination. One vaccine dose held 300 ug of mutant IDH1 20-mer peptide and came with topical imiquimod. Diagnosis in the donors showed new WHO grade 3 or 4 astrocytomas that were IDH1-mutant and ATRX-lost. The clonotype was recovered from a woman in her forties or fifties with glioma. The chain uses TRBV30 and TRBJ2-6, with D unclear. This sample comprised PBMCs, obtained from a glioma patient whose treatment included an IDH1 peptide vaccine. The CDR3 nucleotides read TGTGCCTGGAGTGTAGTAGCTCGGGCCAACGTCCTGACTTTC. Its protein product is CAWSVVARANVLTF.